This T cell receptor beta chain was captured in a study of cytomegalovirus exposure and HLA in healthy donors. Study-wide background: A previous analysis identified 90 million to 140 million unique TCR beta sequences derived from about 180 million T cells.

This clone appeared a few times. Antigen unknown. The CDR3 is made up of 15 amino acids. CDR1 SNHLY and CDR2 FYNNEI come from the germline V gene. Trimming removed 5 bases from V and 4 bases from J; junction bases left unmatched: 8. Overall study findings and caveats: Associated with HLA alleles at 0.05 false discovery rate in a later analysis were approximately 17,000 TCR beta sequences. Despite most TCR sequences being rare, some public TCRs occurred in many donors.

PCR was performed using 60 Vbeta and 13 Jbeta primers. TCRdb's copy holds only in-frame clones and misses some; the assay was immunoSEQ multiplex PCR. The sample carries around 300,000 clones, around 66% recorded once. Sequencing used PBMCs. The origin of this receptor is a female donor in good health and CMV-seronegative. This sequence joins TRBV2 and TRBJ1-1, with TRBD1 matching 9 bases. The CDR3 spells CASSPHHRGLTEAFF. CDR3 coding DNA: TGTGCCAGCAGTCCACATCACAGGGGGCTCACTGAAGCTTTCTTT.